This TCR beta chain was sequenced in a study of blood T cell repertoires in COVID-19. Measured with immunoSEQ multiplex PCR; TCRdb has only the in-frame clones, and not every one. Here the sample spans some 130,000 clones, 86% being singletons. Germline V gene data show CDR1 as SEHNR and CDR2 as FQNEAQ (reference sequence). Trimming removed 5 bases from V and 4 bases from J; junction bases left unmatched: 10. The CDR3 consists of 15 residues. This TCR was sampled from a woman between 50 and 59 years old who had recovered from COVID-19. The sample consisted of peripheral blood. The chain employs TRBV7-9 and TRBJ1-2; 7 bases map to TRBD1. The CDR3: CASSEWTGDAYGYTF. CDR3 in DNA: TGTGCCAGCAGCGAGTGGACAGGAGATGCCTATGGCTACACCTTC.